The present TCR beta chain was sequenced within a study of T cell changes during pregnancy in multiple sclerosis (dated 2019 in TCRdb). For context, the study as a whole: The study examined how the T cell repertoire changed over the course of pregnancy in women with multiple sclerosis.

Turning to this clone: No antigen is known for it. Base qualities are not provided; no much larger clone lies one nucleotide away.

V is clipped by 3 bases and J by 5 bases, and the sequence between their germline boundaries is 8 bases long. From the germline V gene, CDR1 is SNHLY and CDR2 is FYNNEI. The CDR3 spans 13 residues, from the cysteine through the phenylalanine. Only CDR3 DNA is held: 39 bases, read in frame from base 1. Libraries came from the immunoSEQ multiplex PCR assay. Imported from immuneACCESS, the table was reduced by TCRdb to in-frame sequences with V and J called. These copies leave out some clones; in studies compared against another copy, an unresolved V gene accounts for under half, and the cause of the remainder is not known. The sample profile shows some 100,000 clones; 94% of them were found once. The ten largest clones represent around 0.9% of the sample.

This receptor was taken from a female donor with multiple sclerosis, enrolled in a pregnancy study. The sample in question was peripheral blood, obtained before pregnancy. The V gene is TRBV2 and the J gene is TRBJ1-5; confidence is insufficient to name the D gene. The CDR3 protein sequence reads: CASSELGDQPQHF. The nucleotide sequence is TGTGCCAGCAGTGAGCTAGGCGATCAGCCCCAGCATTTT.